This T cell receptor (beta chain) was found in a study of T cells in Graves' hyperthyroidism and ophthalmopathy. Regarding the study as a whole: Among clonotypes expanded in thyroid above 0.001, most were also found in blood.

Diagnoses were made from clinical symptoms, serum measures (thyroxine and TRAb), thyroid ultrasound and orbital computed tomography. The J segment lost 9 bases and the V segment lost 6 bases, leaving 4 bases of the junction unmatched. CDR1 is KGHSH, CDR2 LQKENI, per germline. CDR3 length: 12 residues. Many counts were recorded for this clonotype. Its cognate antigen is unknown. Using RNA transcripts as the source, TCR beta CDR3 regions were amplified. TCR CDR3 underwent first-round RT-PCR with the HTBI primer set. TCRdb redid the calling of the multiplex PCR reads with MiXCR, one entry per CDR3 protein. The repertoire holds over 250,000 distinct CDR3 sequences, with about a sixth as singletons.

Sequencing input: blood. V and J are TRBV18 and TRBJ2-2, with 7 bases matching TRBD2. This receptor was obtained from a woman in her fifties or sixties with Graves' ophthalmopathy. The CDR3 loop is CASSSGGRELFF. The CDR3 coding sequence is TGTGCCAGCTCCTCGGGAGGACGGGAGCTGTTTTTT.